The present entry profiles one T cell receptor (beta chain) with its context. Its matching antigen is unknown. V lost 1 base and J 3 bases, leaving 19 bases between the germline ends. CDR1 SQVTM and CDR2 ANQGSEA come from the germline V gene. The CDR3 is 16 amino acids. The sample originates from a study of cytomegalovirus exposure and HLA in healthy donors. Study conclusions and caveats: Common viral pathogens (according to a later analysis) appeared linked to several of the most significant clusters. Per a prior analysis, the majority of TCR beta V segments were productive roughly 90% or roughly 30% of the time. The study listed roughly 150 cytomegalovirus-associated TCR beta chains.

Primers: 60 Vbeta forward and 13 Jbeta reverse. Profiling relied on immunoSEQ multiplex PCR, and the TCRdb table lists in-frame clones only, not all of them. The sample yields 150,000 to 180,000 clones, roughly 77% seen once. The chain recombines TRBV29-1 with TRBJ2-7; a possible D gene is TRBD2 (6 bases). This TCR came from a man aged 25-40 years in good health and CMV-seropositive. Sequences were obtained from PBMCs. The CDR3 DNA sequence: TGCAGCGTTGAAGTCACCGACCCGGGACTTGACTACGAGCAGTACTTC. Its translation: CSVEVTDPGLDYEQYF.